The entry below describes one T cell receptor (beta chain). Antigen specificity is unknown. Through a sample-barcoded 5' primer and a J-beta primer mix, a second PCR was run for roughly 7 to 12 cycles. A template-switch adaptor containing 12 random nucleotides labeled each cDNA molecule. Per-sample output comprised a minimum of 3 million paired-end reads containing CDR3. TCRdb reprocessed the 5' RACE reads with MiXCR, giving one entry per CDR3 protein. The table shows about 580,000 distinct CDR3 sequences, with under 55% occurring only once. The CDR3 covers 15 residues. Between the trimmed V and J ends, which lost 0 bases and 8 bases, there was a span of 19 bases. From germline, CDR1 is DFQATT and CDR2 SNEGSKA (reference sequence). The people who gave samples were healthy Caucasians from Russia, aged roughly 6 to 90. This entry is derived from a study of blood T cells in healthy people across ages. The study, taken as a whole, reports: It was held that diversity estimates obtained from one million T cells represented underestimates.

The sequence came from a man older than 75 in good health. The chain couples TRBV20-1 to TRBJ1-2; D ambiguous. Sequencing was carried out using blood. In nucleotides, the CDR3 is TGCAGTGCTAGAGATTGGACCGATCGAGCTGGGGGCTACACCTTC. Translating it yields CSARDWTDRAGGYTF.